This T cell receptor beta chain is drawn from a study of synovial regulatory T cells in juvenile arthritis. In the study overall: Treatments: a few naive, six methotrexate, one methotrexate plus infliximab, one unknown. Whole-study findings and limits: CDR3 overlap with synovial Tregs was higher for iaTregs than other blood Tregs. Synovial Teff and blood CPL repertoires partially overlapped with iaTreg TCR repertoires, which were largely patient-private.

For this clone: Its antigen is unidentified.

Patients were aged median around 12 years with disease lasting median roughly seven years. The germline V gene has CDR1 SGHTA and CDR2 FQGNSA. The CDR3 runs 18 residues. There is no recorded DNA. Only in-frame clones appear in the TCRdb table, and some are missing; sequencing was by immunoSEQ multiplex PCR. The sample has several thousand clones. Sequenced material: Treg cells from blood. Subset specified: remaining (HLA-DR-negative) circulating blood Treg cells. This receptor was obtained from a donor aged 2-29 years with juvenile idiopathic arthritis. The V gene is TRBV7-2, the J gene TRBJ2-7; TCRdb designates TRBD2, a call that cannot be tested without DNA. The CDR3 reads CASSDGSRGSQSTYEQYF.